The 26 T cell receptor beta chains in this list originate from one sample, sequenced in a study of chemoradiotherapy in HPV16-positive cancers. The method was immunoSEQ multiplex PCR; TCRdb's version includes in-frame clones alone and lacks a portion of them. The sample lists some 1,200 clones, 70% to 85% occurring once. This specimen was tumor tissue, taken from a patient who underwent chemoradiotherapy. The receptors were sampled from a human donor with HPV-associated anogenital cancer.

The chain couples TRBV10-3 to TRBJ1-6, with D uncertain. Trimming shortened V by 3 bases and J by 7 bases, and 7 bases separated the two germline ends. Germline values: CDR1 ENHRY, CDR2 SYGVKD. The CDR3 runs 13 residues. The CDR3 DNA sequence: TGTGCCATCAGTGAAACACAGAATTCACCCCTCCACTTT. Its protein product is CAISETQNSPLHF.

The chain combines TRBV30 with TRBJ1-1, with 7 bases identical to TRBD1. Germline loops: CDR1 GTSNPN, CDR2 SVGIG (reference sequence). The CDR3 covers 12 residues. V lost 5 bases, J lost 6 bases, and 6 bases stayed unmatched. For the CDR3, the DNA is TGTGCCTGGGGACAGGTTCTCTCTGAAGCTTTCTTT. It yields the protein CAWGQVLSEAFF.

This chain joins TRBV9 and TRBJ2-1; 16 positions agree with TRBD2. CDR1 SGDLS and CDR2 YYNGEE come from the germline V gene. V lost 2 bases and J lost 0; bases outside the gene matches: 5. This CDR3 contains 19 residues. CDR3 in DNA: TGTGCCAGCAGCGTGGGGACTAGCGGGAGGGGAAGCTCCTACAATGAGCAGTTCTTC. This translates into CASSVGTSGRGSSYNEQFF.

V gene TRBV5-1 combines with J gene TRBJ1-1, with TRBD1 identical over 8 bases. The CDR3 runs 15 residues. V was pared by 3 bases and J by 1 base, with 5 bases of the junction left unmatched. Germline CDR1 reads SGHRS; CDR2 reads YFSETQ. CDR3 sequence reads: CASSSWTGKNTEAFF. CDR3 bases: TGCGCCAGCAGCTCCTGGACAGGGAAGAACACTGAAGCTTTCTTT.

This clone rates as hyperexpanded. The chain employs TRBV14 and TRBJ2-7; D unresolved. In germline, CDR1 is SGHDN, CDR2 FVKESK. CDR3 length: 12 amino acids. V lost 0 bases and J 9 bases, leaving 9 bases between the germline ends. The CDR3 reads CASSQDRRRQYV. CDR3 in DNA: TGTGCCAGCAGCCAAGATAGAAGGAGGCAGTACGTC.

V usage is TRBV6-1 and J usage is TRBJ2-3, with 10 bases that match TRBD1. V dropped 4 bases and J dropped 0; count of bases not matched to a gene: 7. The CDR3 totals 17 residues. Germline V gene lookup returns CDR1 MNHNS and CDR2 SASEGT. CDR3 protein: CASSGDRGRASTDTQYF. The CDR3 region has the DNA TGTGCCAGCAGTGGTGACAGGGGGCGGGCTAGCACAGATACGCAGTATTTT.

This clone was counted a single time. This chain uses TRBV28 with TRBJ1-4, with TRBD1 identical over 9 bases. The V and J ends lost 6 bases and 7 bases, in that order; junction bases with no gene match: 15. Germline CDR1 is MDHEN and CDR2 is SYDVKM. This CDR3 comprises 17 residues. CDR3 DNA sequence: TGTGCCAGCAGCGCCGGGACAGGGTTCTCGCTGGGTGAAAAACTGTTTTTT. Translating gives CASSAGTGFSLGEKLFF.

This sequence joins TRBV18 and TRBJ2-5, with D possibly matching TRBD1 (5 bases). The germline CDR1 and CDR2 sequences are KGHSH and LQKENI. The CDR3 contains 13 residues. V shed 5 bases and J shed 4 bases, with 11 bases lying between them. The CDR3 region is CASSEAGLETQYF. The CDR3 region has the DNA TGTGCCAGCTCAGAGGCAGGGTTAGAGACCCAGTACTTC. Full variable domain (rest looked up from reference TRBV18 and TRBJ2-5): NAGVMQNPRHLVRRRGQEARLRCSPMKGHSHVYWYRQLPEEGLKFMVYLQKENIIDESGMPKERFSAEFPKEGPSILRIQQVVRGDSAAYFCASSEAGLETQYFGPGTRLLVL.

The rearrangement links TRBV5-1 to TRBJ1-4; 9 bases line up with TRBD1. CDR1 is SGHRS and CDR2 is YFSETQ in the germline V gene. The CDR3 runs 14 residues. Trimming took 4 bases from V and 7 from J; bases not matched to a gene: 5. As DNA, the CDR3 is TGCGCCAGCAGCCCTCGACAGGGGGGTGAAAAACTGTTTTTT. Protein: CASSPRQGGEKLFF.

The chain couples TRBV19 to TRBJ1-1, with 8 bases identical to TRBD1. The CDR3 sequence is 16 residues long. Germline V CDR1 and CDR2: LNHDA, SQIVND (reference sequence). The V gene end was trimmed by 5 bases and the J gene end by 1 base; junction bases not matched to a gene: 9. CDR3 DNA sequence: TGTGCCAGTAGTTCCTGGACAGGGCGTGAGAACACTGAAGCTTTCTTT. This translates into CASSSWTGRENTEAFF.

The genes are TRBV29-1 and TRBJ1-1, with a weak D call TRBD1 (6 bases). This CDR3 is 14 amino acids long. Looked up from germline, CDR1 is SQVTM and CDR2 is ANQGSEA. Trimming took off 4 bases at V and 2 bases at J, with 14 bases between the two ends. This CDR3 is CSVGRGLGNTEAFF. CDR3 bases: TGCAGCGTTGGGAGGGGGTTGGGAAACACTGAAGCTTTCTTT.

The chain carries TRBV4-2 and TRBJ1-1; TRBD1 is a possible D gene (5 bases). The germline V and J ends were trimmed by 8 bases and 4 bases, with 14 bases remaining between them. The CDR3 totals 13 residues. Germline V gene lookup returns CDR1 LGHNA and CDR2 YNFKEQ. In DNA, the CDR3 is TGTGCCAGCTCAAGGGGAATAGGCACTGAAGCTTTCTTT. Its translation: CASSRGIGTEAFF.

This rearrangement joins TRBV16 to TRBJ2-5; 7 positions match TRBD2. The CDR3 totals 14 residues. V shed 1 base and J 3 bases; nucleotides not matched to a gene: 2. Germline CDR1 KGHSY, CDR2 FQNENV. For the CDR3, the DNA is TGTGCCAGCAGCCAATTTGCGGGGGAAGAGACCCAGTACTTC. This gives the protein CASSQFAGEETQYF.

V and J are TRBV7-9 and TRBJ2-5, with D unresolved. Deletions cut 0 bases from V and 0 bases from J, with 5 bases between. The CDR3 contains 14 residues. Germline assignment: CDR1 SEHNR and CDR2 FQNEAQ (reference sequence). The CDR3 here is CASSLALDQETQYF. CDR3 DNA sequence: TGTGCCAGCAGCTTAGCGCTAGACCAAGAGACCCAGTACTTC.

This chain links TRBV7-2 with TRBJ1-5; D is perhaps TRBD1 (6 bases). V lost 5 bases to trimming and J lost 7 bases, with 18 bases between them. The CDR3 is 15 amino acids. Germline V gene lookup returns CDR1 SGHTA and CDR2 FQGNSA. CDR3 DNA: TGTGCCAGCAGCCTTCGAGGGGGAGGTGACCAGCCCCAGCATTTT. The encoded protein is CASSLRGGGDQPQHF.

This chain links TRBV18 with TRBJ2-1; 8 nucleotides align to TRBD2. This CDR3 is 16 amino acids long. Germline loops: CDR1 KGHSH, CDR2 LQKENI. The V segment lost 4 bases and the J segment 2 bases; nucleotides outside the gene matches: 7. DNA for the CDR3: TGTGCCAGCTCACTCGACGGTAGCGGGACCTACAATGAGCAGTTCTTC. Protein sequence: CASSLDGSGTYNEQFF.

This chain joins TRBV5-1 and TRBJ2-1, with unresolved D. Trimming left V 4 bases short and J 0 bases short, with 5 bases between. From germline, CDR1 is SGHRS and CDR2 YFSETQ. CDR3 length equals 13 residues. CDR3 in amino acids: CASSISSYNEQFF. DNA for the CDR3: TGCGCCAGCAGCATAAGCTCCTACAATGAGCAGTTCTTC. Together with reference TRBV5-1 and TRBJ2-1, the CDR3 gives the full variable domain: KAGVTQTPRYLIKTRGQQVTLSCSPISGHRSVSWYQQTPGQGLQFLFEYFSETQRNKGNFPGRFSGRQFSNSRSEMNVSTLELGDSALYLCASSISSYNEQFFGPGTRLTVL.

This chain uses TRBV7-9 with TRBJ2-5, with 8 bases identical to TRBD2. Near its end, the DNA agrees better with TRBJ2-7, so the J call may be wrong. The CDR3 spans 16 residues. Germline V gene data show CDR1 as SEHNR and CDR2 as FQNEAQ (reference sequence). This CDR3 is CASSSPPGGGPYEQYF. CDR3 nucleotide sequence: TGTGCCAGCAGCTCCCCACCGGGGGGGGGACCCTACGAGCAGTACTTC.

As DNA, the CDR3 is TGTGCCAGCAGCCATAATGGGGCTGGCAATCAGCCCCAGCATTTT. Translation gives CASSHNGAGNQPQHF. The V gene is TRBV5-5, the J gene TRBJ1-5; perhaps TRBD1 as D (5 bases). The CDR3 is made up of 15 amino acids. CDR1 and CDR2 (germline): SGHKS, YYEKEE (reference sequence). Trimming stripped 4 bases from V and 2 bases from J, with 13 bases between.

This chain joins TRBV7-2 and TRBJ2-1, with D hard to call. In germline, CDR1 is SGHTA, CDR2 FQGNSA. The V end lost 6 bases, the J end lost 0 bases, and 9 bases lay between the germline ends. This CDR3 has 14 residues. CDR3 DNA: TGTGCCAGCAGGGACGCGAGCTCCTACAATGAGCAGTTCTTC. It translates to CASRDASSYNEQFF.

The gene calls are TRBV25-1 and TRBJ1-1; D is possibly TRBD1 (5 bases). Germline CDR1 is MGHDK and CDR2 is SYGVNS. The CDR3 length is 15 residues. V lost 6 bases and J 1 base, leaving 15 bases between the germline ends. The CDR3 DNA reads TGTGCCAGCAGCGAAAATTTTGGGGGGAACACTGAAGCTTTCTTT. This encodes CASSENFGGNTEAFF.

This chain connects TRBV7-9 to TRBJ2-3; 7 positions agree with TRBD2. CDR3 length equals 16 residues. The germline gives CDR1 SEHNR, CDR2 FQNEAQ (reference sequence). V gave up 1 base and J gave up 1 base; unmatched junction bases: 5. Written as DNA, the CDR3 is TGTGCCAGCAGCTTAGGCTCTGCGGGGGGCACAGATACGCAGTATTTT. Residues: CASSLGSAGGTDTQYF.

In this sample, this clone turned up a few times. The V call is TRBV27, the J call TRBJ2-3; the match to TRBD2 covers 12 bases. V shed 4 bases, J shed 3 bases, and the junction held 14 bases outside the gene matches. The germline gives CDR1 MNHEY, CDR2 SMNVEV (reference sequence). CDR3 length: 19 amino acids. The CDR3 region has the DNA TGTGCCAGCAGTTGGCGACTAGCGGGGGTCTCAAGAAGGACAGATACGCAGTATTTT. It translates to CASSWRLAGVSRRTDTQYF.

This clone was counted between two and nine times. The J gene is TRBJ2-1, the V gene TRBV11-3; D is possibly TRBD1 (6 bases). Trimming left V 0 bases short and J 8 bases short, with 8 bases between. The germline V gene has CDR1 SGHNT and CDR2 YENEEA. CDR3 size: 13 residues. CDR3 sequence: CASSLEGGDEQFF. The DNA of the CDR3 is TGTGCCAGCAGCTTAGAAGGGGGAGATGAGCAGTTCTTC.

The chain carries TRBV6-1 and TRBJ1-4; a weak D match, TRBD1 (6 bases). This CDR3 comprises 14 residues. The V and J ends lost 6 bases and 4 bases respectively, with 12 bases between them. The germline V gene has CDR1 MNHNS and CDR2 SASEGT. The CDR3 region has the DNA TGTGCCAGCAGGTTCAGACAGGTTAATGAAAAACTGTTTTTT. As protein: CASRFRQVNEKLFF.

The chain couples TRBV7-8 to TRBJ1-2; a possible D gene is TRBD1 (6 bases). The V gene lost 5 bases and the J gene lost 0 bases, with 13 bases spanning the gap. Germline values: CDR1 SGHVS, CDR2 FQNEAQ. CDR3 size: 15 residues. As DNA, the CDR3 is TGTGCCAGCAGCCGTCGGACAGCTGCTAACTATGGCTACACCTTC. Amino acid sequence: CASSRRTAANYGYTF.